The T cell receptor beta chain described here comes from a study of T cells in Graves' hyperthyroidism and ophthalmopathy. General study findings and limits: Most expanded thyroid clonotypes above 0.001 also appeared in blood.

This clonotype was counted at least ten times. What it binds is not known. Germline CDR1 and CDR2: MDHEN and SYDVKM. The CDR3 has 14 residues. V lost 7 bases and J lost 0, with 12 bases in between. Graves' hyperthyroidism was deemed stable absent ophthalmopathy progression within 18 months. Diagnosing involved the use of clinical symptoms, serum thyroxine and TRAb, thyroid ultrasound and orbital computed tomography. PBMCs were sourced from around 10 ml fresh peripheral blood. Amplification yielded TCR beta CDR3 regions, with RNA transcripts as the source. During a first-round RT-PCR of the TCR CDR3, the HTBI primer set was used. TCRdb fed the multiplex PCR reads into MiXCR, producing one record per CDR3 protein. The sample holds around 690,000 distinct CDR3 sequences, approximately 15% seen once.

The sample taken for sequencing was blood. The receptor was isolated from a man aged 45-60 years with Graves' hyperthyroidism. The chain is built from TRBV28 and TRBJ1-2, with D hard to call. The chain's CDR3 is CASTPLGANYGYTF. The CDR3 nucleotides are TGTGCCAGCACCCCATTGGGAGCTAACTATGGCTACACCTTC.